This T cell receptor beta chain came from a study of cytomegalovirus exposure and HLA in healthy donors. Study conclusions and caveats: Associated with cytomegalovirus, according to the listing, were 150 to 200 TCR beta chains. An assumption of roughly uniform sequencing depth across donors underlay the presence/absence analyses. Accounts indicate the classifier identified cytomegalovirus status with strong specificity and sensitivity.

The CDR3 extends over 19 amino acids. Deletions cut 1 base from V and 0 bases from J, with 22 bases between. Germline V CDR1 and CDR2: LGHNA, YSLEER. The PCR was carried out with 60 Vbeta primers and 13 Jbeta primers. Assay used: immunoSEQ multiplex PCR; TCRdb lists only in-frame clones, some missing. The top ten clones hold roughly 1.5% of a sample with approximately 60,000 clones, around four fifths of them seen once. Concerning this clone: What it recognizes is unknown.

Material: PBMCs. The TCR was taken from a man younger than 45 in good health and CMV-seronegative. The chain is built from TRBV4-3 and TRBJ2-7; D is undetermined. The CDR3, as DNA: TGCGCCAGCAGCCAAGGTATTGCTTGGCGGCAGTCGATCTCCTACGAGCAGTACTTC. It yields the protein CASSQGIAWRQSISYEQYF.